The 32 T cell receptor beta chains listed next were all sequenced from one sample in a study of spatial heterogeneity in lung cancer. Time point reported: sample taken at primary tumor resection. Researchers sequenced whole RNA taken from tumor, nontumor lung or frozen PBMC without sorting. TCRdb processed the 5' RACE reads anew with MiXCR; each CDR3 protein has one entry. The profile covers fewer than 15,000 distinct CDR3 sequences, with around 15% appearing a single time and 50% to 65% taken by the ten largest. Source: PBMCs, taken at surgery. The receptors here all came from a male donor with early-stage non-small cell lung cancer.

Ten or more counts support this clonotype. The chain employs TRBV27 and TRBJ2-1; 8 nucleotides match TRBD2. CDR1 is MNHEY and CDR2 is SMNVEV in the germline V gene (reference sequence). The CDR3 spans 17 residues. The V segment lost 6 bases and the J segment 0 bases; nucleotides outside the gene matches: 10. For the CDR3, the DNA is TGTGCCAGCAGCCCCGGGGGGGGCGGTAGCTCCTACAATGAGCAGTTCTTC. Encoded protein: CASSPGGGGSSYNEQFF.

The J gene is TRBJ1-1, the V gene TRBV5-4; TRBD1 matches 9 bases. Germline assignment: CDR1 SGHNT and CDR2 YYREEE (reference sequence). This CDR3 is built from 14 residues. V was pared by 4 bases and J by 1 base, with 2 bases of the junction left unmatched. The CDR3 region has the DNA TGTGCCAGCAGCCCGGGACAGGGGAACACTGAAGCTTTCTTT. Encoded protein: CASSPGQGNTEAFF.

The gene calls are TRBV5-5 and TRBJ2-5; maybe TRBD1 (6 bases). V was pared by 4 bases and J by 5 bases, with 12 bases between. This CDR3 comprises 13 residues. CDR1 is SGHKS and CDR2 is YYEKEE in the germline V gene (reference sequence). CDR3 DNA sequence: TGTGCCAGCAGCGGTACAGGGTCCGAGACCCAGTACTTC. It yields the protein CASSGTGSETQYF.

This clonotype was observed many times. The chain recombines TRBV28 with TRBJ1-5; possibly TRBD1 for D (5 bases). Germline V lookup: CDR1 MDHEN, CDR2 SYDVKM. Trimming cost V 6 bases and J 11 bases, with 23 bases left between them. The CDR3 has 15 amino acids. The CDR3 spells CASRRDRPVGLAQHF. The CDR3 nucleotides are TGTGCCAGCAGGAGAGACAGACCCGTGGGGTTAGCCCAGCATTTT.

This clonotype was detected ten times or more. V is TRBV6-1 and J is TRBJ2-3; 13 bases fit TRBD2. This CDR3 is built from 16 residues. Losses at the gene ends were 4 bases for V and 7 bases for J; bases not matched to a gene: 8. CDR1 and CDR2 from the germline V gene are MNHNS and SASEGT. CDR3 region: CASSVQLAGGPYTQYF. The DNA for the CDR3 is TGTGCCAGCAGTGTGCAACTAGCGGGAGGGCCATATACGCAGTATTTT.

The chain recombines TRBV11-2 with TRBJ2-1; D gene uncertain. The CDR3 is 15 amino acids. The V gene's germline CDR1 is SGHAT and CDR2 FQNNGV. The V end was cut by 0 bases, the J end by 3 bases, with 9 bases between. In DNA, the CDR3 is TGTGCCAGCAGCTTAGAAGTCGGAGACTACAATGAGCAGTTCTTC. The encoded protein is CASSLEVGDYNEQFF.

This clonotype was counted ten times or more. The V gene is TRBV28, the J gene TRBJ2-3, with D perhaps TRBD1 (6 bases). Germline CDR1 MDHEN, CDR2 SYDVKM. The CDR3 has 15 amino acids. The V end was cut by 5 bases, the J end by 0 bases, with 12 bases between. The CDR3 DNA reads TGTGCCAGCAGTCGGGACATTCCTAGCACAGATACGCAGTATTTT. It codes for CASSRDIPSTDTQYF.

This clonotype was counted at least ten times. This chain uses TRBV7-9 with TRBJ2-5; TRBD2 matches at 8 bases. This CDR3 is 19 amino acids long. V gave up 1 base and J gave up 0 bases; unmatched junction bases: 13. Germline V gene sequence: CDR1 SEHNR, CDR2 FQNEAQ (reference sequence). CDR3 loop: CASSLGPAGGLRNQETQYF. For the CDR3, the DNA is TGTGCCAGCAGCTTAGGTCCCGCGGGAGGACTACGGAACCAAGAGACCCAGTACTTC.

This clonotype was seen a few times. The chain carries TRBV12-3 or TRBV12-4 and TRBJ2-3; no definite D call. CDR3 length equals 12 residues. V was trimmed by 5 bases and J by 6 bases, leaving 9 bases between them. CDR3 DNA: TGTGCCAGCAGTCCCCCTGCGGATACGCAGTATTTT. This codes for CASSPPADTQYF.

The rearrangement joins TRBV19 to TRBJ2-2; 9 nucleotides line up with TRBD1. Per germline, CDR1 LNHDA and CDR2 SQIVND (reference sequence). With V trimmed by 10 bases and J by 4 bases, 7 bases remained unmatched. The CDR3 covers 14 residues. The CDR3 loop reads CAISGQGFTGELFF. CDR3 nucleotides: TGTGCCATTTCAGGACAGGGGTTCACCGGGGAGCTGTTTTTT. Drawing the rest from reference TRBV19 and TRBJ2-2, the complete variable domain is DGGITQSPKYLFRKEGQNVTLSCEQNLNHDAMYWYRQDPGQGLRLIYYSQIVNDFQKGDIAEGYSVSREKKESFPLTVTSAQKNPTAFYLCAISGQGFTGELFFGEGSRLTVL.

The V and J genes are TRBV7-2 and TRBJ2-7; D is perhaps TRBD2 (5 bases). The V gene lost 3 bases and the J gene lost 2 bases, with 8 bases spanning the gap. The CDR3 has 13 amino acids. Per the germline V gene, CDR1 is SGHTA and CDR2 is FQGNSA. CDR3 region: CASSFRGPYEQYF. The CDR3 DNA reads as TGTGCCAGCAGCTTTCGGGGTCCCTACGAGCAGTACTTC.

This clonotype was counted a few times. V is TRBV7-2 and J is TRBJ2-4; 8 positions match TRBD1. Per the germline V gene, CDR1 is SGHTA and CDR2 is FQGNSA. With V trimmed by 1 base and J by 8 bases, 10 bases remained unmatched. There are 16 residues in the CDR3. CDR3 sequence (DNA): TGTGCCAGCAGCTTAGGGGTGGCCGGACAGGGTGACATTCAGTACTTC. It codes for CASSLGVAGQGDIQYF.

Many counts were recorded for this clonotype. The chain is built from TRBV19 and TRBJ2-1, with 10 bases lining up with TRBD2. CDR3 length: 16 amino acids. CDR1 LNHDA and CDR2 SQIVND come from the germline V gene (reference sequence). J lost 0 bases, V lost 8 bases, and 7 bases had no gene match. CDR3 sequence reads: CASGTGTSDSYNEQFF. In nucleotides, the CDR3 is TGTGCCAGTGGAACCGGGACTAGCGACTCCTACAATGAGCAGTTCTTC.

This clonotype was counted between two and nine times. J is TRBJ1-1 and V is TRBV6-5; the D is unclear. Germline loops: CDR1 MNHEY, CDR2 SVGAGI. The CDR3 totals 13 residues. V lost 3 bases, J lost 3 bases, and 8 bases lay in between. The CDR3 protein is CASSYDPYTEAFF. CDR3 nucleotide sequence: TGTGCCAGCAGTTATGACCCCTACACTGAAGCTTTCTTT.

This clonotype occurred a few times. The chain has TRBV6-1 and TRBJ1-1; D is uncertain. CDR3 length: 11 amino acids. Germline CDR1 and CDR2: MNHNS and SASEGT. V lost 0 bases and J 13 bases, leaving 9 bases between the germline ends. The CDR3 DNA follows: TGTGCCAGCAGTGAAGCTTCAAGAGGTTTCTTT. Its translation is CASSEASRGFF.

The V gene is TRBV29-1, the J gene TRBJ1-5; D remains ambiguous. V shed 2 bases and J shed 7 bases, with 12 bases lying between them. The CDR3 is made up of 13 amino acids. Germline values: CDR1 SQVTM, CDR2 ANQGSEA. CDR3 in DNA: TGCAGCGTTGAACTGGATATCGGGCAGCCCCAGCATTTT. It yields the protein CSVELDIGQPQHF.

This sequence joins TRBV14 and TRBJ2-2, with D uncertain. This CDR3 contains 14 residues. Germline V gives CDR1 SGHDN, CDR2 FVKESK. Trimming left V 2 bases short and J 2 bases short, with 6 bases between. The CDR3 loop reads CASSQNPNTGELFF. CDR3 sequence (DNA): TGTGCCAGCAGCCAAAATCCAAACACCGGGGAGCTGTTTTTT.

The gene calls are TRBV20-1 and TRBJ1-1; TRBD1 aligns across 10 bases. The CDR3 loop spans 12 amino acids. In germline, CDR1 is DFQATT, CDR2 SNEGSKA (reference sequence). V gave up 6 bases and J gave up 5 bases; unmatched junction bases: 3. CDR3 region: CSARTGGTEAFF. CDR3 nucleotides: TGCAGTGCAAGGACAGGGGGGACTGAAGCTTTCTTT.

This clonotype was recorded once. The chain recombines TRBV4-1 with TRBJ1-2, with D possibly TRBD1 on 6 matching bases. This CDR3 spans 14 amino acids. Trimming pared 0 bases from V and 5 bases from J, leaving 10 bases between. The V gene's germline CDR1 is MGHRA and CDR2 YSYEKL. CDR3 nucleotide sequence: TGCGCCAGCAGCCAAGAAGAAGGGGGGTATGGCTACACCTTC. Protein: CASSQEEGGYGYTF.

This clonotype was observed a few times. The gene calls are TRBV29-1 and TRBJ2-7; TRBD2 matches 11 bases. CDR3 length equals 15 residues. J lost 4 bases, V lost 4 bases, and 9 bases had no gene match. Germline CDR1 and CDR2: SQVTM and ANQGSEA. The CDR3 coding sequence is TGCAGCGTTGGGAAACTAGCGGGAGTGAGGTACGAGCAGTACTTC. Amino acids: CSVGKLAGVRYEQYF.

There are many counts of this clonotype. V is TRBV11-2 and J is TRBJ1-1; D not certain. Trimming removed 3 bases from V and 10 bases from J, with 9 bases in between. Per germline, CDR1 SGHAT and CDR2 FQNNGV. The CDR3 is 11 amino acids. The CDR3 sequence: CASSFTEGAFF. CDR3 in DNA: TGTGCCAGCAGCTTTACGGAGGGAGCTTTCTTT.

This clonotype has more than one count but fewer than ten. The chain employs TRBV5-4 and TRBJ2-6; D might be TRBD2 (5 bases). Germline V gene data show CDR1 as SGHNT and CDR2 as YYREEE (reference sequence). V gave up 1 base and J gave up 0 bases, with 8 bases separating them. CDR3 length: 16 residues. CDR3 in amino acids: CASSLSGISGANVLTF. The CDR3 nucleotides read TGTGCCAGCAGCTTGTCGGGGATCTCTGGGGCCAACGTCCTGACTTTC.

This clonotype was observed a handful of times. The chain employs TRBV20-1 and TRBJ2-1, with D possibly called TRBD1 or TRBD2 (7 bases each). Germline V gene lookup returns CDR1 DFQATT and CDR2 SNEGSKA (reference sequence). The CDR3 runs to 17 residues. V was clipped by 5 bases and J by 0 bases, with 20 bases between them. The DNA for the CDR3 is TGCAGTGCTCTGGGGGACAGCCTAGCGGCCTCCTACAATGAGCAGTTCTTC. It specifies CSALGDSLAASYNEQFF.

The chain is built from TRBV6-6 and TRBJ2-1; D might be TRBD1 or TRBD2, each matching 5 bases. V shed 9 bases and J shed 9 bases, with 21 bases lying between them. Germline V gene lookup returns CDR1 MNHNY and CDR2 SVGAGI (reference sequence). The CDR3 covers 14 residues. The CDR3 sequence is CASSPGPDRAEQFF. The DNA of the CDR3 is TGTGCCAGTTCACCGGGACCAGACCGCGCTGAGCAGTTCTTC.

This clonotype was counted a few times. V gene TRBV20-1 combines with J gene TRBJ2-2; 9 bases are shared with TRBD1. Germline V lookup: CDR1 DFQATT, CDR2 SNEGSKA (reference sequence). J lost 0 bases, V lost 1 base, and 3 bases had no gene match. The CDR3 has 16 amino acids. In DNA form, the CDR3 reads TGCAGTGCTAGAGGCAGACAGGGGGCGAACACCGGGGAGCTGTTTTTT. Translated, it gives CSARGRQGANTGELFF.

This clonotype has more than one count but fewer than ten. The chain carries TRBV6-5 and TRBJ1-2; D not certain. The germline V gene encodes CDR1 MNHEY and CDR2 SVGAGI. The CDR3 is 15 amino acids. V was cut by 2 bases and J by 5 bases, with 15 bases left in between. CDR3 sequence reads: CASSYGPYPFYGYTF. The CDR3 coding sequence is TGTGCCAGCAGTTACGGGCCCTATCCCTTTTATGGCTACACCTTC.

CDR3 residues: CASSHPLTGSSYEQYF. The CDR3 nucleotides are TGTGCCAGCAGCCATCCACTGACAGGTTCCTCCTACGAGCAGTACTTC. The chain carries TRBV11-2 and TRBJ2-7; TRBD1 might be the D (6 bases). Germline assignment: CDR1 SGHAT and CDR2 FQNNGV. The CDR3 is made up of 16 amino acids. V was trimmed by 5 bases and J by 0 bases, leaving 17 bases between them.

Ten or more counts support this clonotype. The chain has TRBV9 and TRBJ2-1; 13 nucleotides match TRBD2. J lost 8 bases, V lost 0 bases, and 2 bases had no gene match. This CDR3 is built from 15 residues. Germline V gene data show CDR1 as SGDLS and CDR2 as YYNGEE. CDR3 sequence (DNA): TGTGCCAGCAGCGTAGGACTAGCGGGAGGTTATGAGCAGTTCTTC. This codes for CASSVGLAGGYEQFF.

The chain uses TRBV19 and TRBJ1-4; no clear D gene. The germline V gene encodes CDR1 LNHDA and CDR2 SQIVND (reference sequence). V gave up 10 bases and J gave up 5 bases, with 20 bases separating them. The CDR3 consists of 15 residues. Written as DNA, the CDR3 is TGTGCCACCTCATCACTCGGACGGAGGAATGAAAAACTGTTTTTT. This translates into CATSSLGRRNEKLFF.

This chain joins TRBV5-1 and TRBJ2-3, with 13 bases matching TRBD2. CDR3 length equals 18 residues. V trimming: 0 bases; J trimming: 3 bases; junction bases outside the gene matches: 7. Germline-derived CDR1 and CDR2 are SGHRS and YFSETQ. The CDR3 nucleotides read TGCGCCAGCAGCTTGGTCCTAAGGACTAGCGGGAGAACAGATACGCAGTATTTT. Protein: CASSLVLRTSGRTDTQYF.

The rearrangement links TRBV10-3 to TRBJ2-5; 7 positions agree with TRBD1. CDR1 is ENHRY, CDR2 SYGVKD, per germline. Unmatched junction bases numbered 6, after V lost 6 bases and J lost 5 bases. CDR3 size: 13 residues. The CDR3 sequence: CAISDRVGETQYF. CDR3 bases: TGTGCCATCAGCGACAGGGTCGGTGAGACCCAGTACTTC.

This clonotype was detected ten times or more. This chain links TRBV4-1 with TRBJ1-5; a weak D match, TRBD1 (6 bases). CDR3 length equals 15 residues. CDR1 and CDR2 from the germline V gene are MGHRA and YSYEKL. The V gene lost 0 bases and the J gene lost 9 bases, with 15 bases spanning the gap. This CDR3 is CASSQEWDLRGPQHF. The CDR3 DNA reads TGCGCCAGCAGCCAAGAATGGGACCTCAGGGGGCCCCAGCATTTT.